This entry lists 5 T cell receptor beta chains sequenced from one sample in a study of beta chain features in type 1 diabetes. Sequencing targeted expressed TCRB transcripts, as all isolated RNA had been reverse transcribed. Here immunoSEQ multiplex PCR was the method, and the copy in TCRdb shows in-frame clones only, minus some. The sample shows fewer than 550,000 clones, over 10% of them seen only once. The source material was naive CD4+ T cells from blood. The receptors shown here come from a young woman in good health.

A few counts support this clone. DNA for the CDR3: TGCGCCAGCTGGCTGGGTCGGGGTTCCTACAATGAGCAGTTCTTC. This sequence encodes CASWLGRGSYNEQFF. The V call is TRBV23-1, the J call TRBJ2-1, with D perhaps matching TRBD2 (5 bases). TRBV23-1 qualifies as an ORF whose function is uncertain. The CDR3 has 15 amino acids. V dropped 8 bases and J dropped 1 base, with 15 bases sitting between them.

Here the CDR3 DNA reads TGCAGCGTTGAAGTTCTGGCCAAGATCAACACTGAAGCTTTCTTT. It is translated as CSVEVLAKINTEAFF. The gene calls are TRBV29-1 and TRBJ1-1; no clear D gene. This CDR3 is 15 amino acids long. V was cut by 1 base and J by 2 bases, with 14 bases left in between. Germline CDR1 reads SQVTM; CDR2 reads ANQGSEA.

A few counts support this clone. The chain couples TRBV9 to TRBJ2-1; tentative D call: TRBD2 (6 bases). V lost 0 bases and J 4 bases, leaving 11 bases between the germline ends. Germline V lookup: CDR1 SGDLS, CDR2 YYNGEE. CDR3 length equals 15 residues. The CDR3 DNA follows: TGTGCCAGCAGCGTAGAGGGACTGGGATACAATGAGCAGTTCTTC. Its protein is CASSVEGLGYNEQFF. Full variable domain (missing parts from reference TRBV9 and TRBJ2-1): DSGVTQTPKHLITATGQRVTLRCSPRSGDLSVYWYQQSLDQGLQFLIQYYNGEERAKGNILERFSAQQFPDLHSELNLSSLELGDSALYFCASSVEGLGYNEQFFGPGTRLTVL.

This clone has only a few counts. CDR3 region: CASSPAPGLNNEQFF. DNA for the CDR3: TGTGCCAGCTCGCCCGCTCCGGGACTAAATAATGAGCAGTTCTTC. The rearrangement uses TRBV18 and TRBJ2-1; TRBD2 agrees at 7 bases. The CDR3 covers 15 residues. Germline CDR1 is KGHSH and CDR2 is LQKENI. J gave up 7 bases and V 6 bases, and 12 bases lay outside the gene matches. Complete variable domain (other parts from reference TRBV18 and TRBJ2-1): NAGVMQNPRHLVRRRGQEARLRCSPMKGHSHVYWYRQLPEEGLKFMVYLQKENIIDESGMPKERFSAEFPKEGPSILRIQQVVRGDSAAYFCASSPAPGLNNEQFFGPGTRLTVL.

This clone was seen only a few times. The chain carries TRBV5-1 and TRBJ2-5, with D maybe TRBD2 (5 bases). The CDR3 is 16 amino acids. V was shortened by 0 bases and J by 5 bases, with 17 bases between the two germline ends. Germline CDR1 is SGHRS and CDR2 is YFSETQ. The CDR3 sequence: CASSLGGLGVGETQYF. In DNA, the CDR3 is TGCGCCAGCAGCTTGGGAGGTCTCGGGGTCGGCGAGACCCAGTACTTC.